This T cell receptor (beta chain) was retrieved from a study of T cells after yellow fever vaccination. Study-level points and caveats: Repertoires obtained by FACS sorting could include abundant clonotypes that entered as contaminants from the bulk population.

Each CDR3 protein gets one entry after TCRdb re-called the 5' RACE reads with MiXCR. The sample holds about 370,000 distinct CDR3 sequences, around a tenth seen once. The CDR3 is 14 amino acids. The V gene lost 2 bases and the J gene lost 5 bases, with 13 bases spanning the gap. CDR1 SGHNT and CDR2 YYREEE come from the germline V gene (reference sequence). Note on this clonotype: Its antigen is unknown.

The chain carries TRBV5-4 and TRBJ1-1, with D possibly being TRBD1 (5 bases). The material was PBMCs, obtained on the day of the first yellow fever vaccination. The origin of this receptor is a man aged 18 to 30 who received the YFV17D yellow fever vaccine. In nucleotides, the CDR3 is TGTGCCAGCAGCTTCGGGACCCAGGAGACTGAAGCTTTCTTT. This gives the protein CASSFGTQETEAFF.